The source of this T cell receptor (beta chain) is a study of cytomegalovirus exposure and HLA in healthy donors. Findings of the study overall: High specificity and sensitivity for cytomegalovirus status were reported for the classifier. The investigators catalogued 150 to 200 TCR beta chains as cytomegalovirus-associated. According to a subsequent analysis, TCR clusters from the first cohort were inclined to appear together in the 110 or so validation repertoires. Many donors carried some public TCRs, although rarity characterized most TCR sequences.

V was cut by 8 bases and J by 0 bases, with 10 bases left in between. Germline lookup yields CDR1 ENHRY and CDR2 SYGVKD. The CDR3 loop spans 13 amino acids. Remarks on this clone: Its antigen is still unknown.

TCRdb's copy holds only in-frame clones and misses some; the assay was immunoSEQ multiplex PCR. The repertoire has fewer than 200,000 clones, about 90% of them found once; the top ten carry around 6%. The J gene is TRBJ1-1, the V gene TRBV10-3; unclear D gene. This receptor was identified in a woman in her thirties in good health and CMV-seronegative. What was sequenced was PBMCs. The chain's CDR3 is CAIRAKMNTEAFF. DNA of the CDR3: TGTGCCATCCGAGCAAAAATGAACACTGAAGCTTTCTTT.